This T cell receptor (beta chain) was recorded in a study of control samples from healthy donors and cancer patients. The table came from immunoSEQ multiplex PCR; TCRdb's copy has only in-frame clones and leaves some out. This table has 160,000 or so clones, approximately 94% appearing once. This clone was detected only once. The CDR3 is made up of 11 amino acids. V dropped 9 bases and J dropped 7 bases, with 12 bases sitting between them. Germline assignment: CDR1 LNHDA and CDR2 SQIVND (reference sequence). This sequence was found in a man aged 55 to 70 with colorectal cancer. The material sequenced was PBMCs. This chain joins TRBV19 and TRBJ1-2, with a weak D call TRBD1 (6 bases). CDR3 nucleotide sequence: TGTGCCAGCAGGGGCCTGCCTGGCTACACCTTC. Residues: CASRGLPGYTF. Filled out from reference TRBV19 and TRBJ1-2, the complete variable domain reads DGGITQSPKYLFRKEGQNVTLSCEQNLNHDAMYWYRQDPGQGLRLIYYSQIVNDFQKGDIAEGYSVSREKKESFPLTVTSAQKNPTAFYLCASRGLPGYTFGSGTRLTVV.